This T cell receptor beta chain was obtained from a study of blood T cell repertoires in COVID-19. Study-level information: Researchers got acute and convalescent COVID-19 samples from the United States, Italy and Spain.

Generated by immunoSEQ multiplex PCR, the TCRdb table keeps only in-frame clones and is missing some. This table has under 250,000 clones, 92% appearing once. V dropped 5 bases and J dropped 4 bases, with 8 bases sitting between them. There are 12 residues in the CDR3. The germline CDR1 and CDR2 sequences are LGHDT and YNNKEL (reference sequence). Sequenced sample: peripheral blood. The chain uses TRBV3-1 (or the pseudogene TRBV3-2) and TRBJ1-1; D ambiguous. The clonotype was recovered from a man aged 55 to 70 with COVID-19, enrolled during active disease. CDR3 sequence (DNA): TGTGCCAGCAGCGGGAGGAGCACTGAAGCTTTCTTT. Encoded protein: CASSGRSTEAFF.